The 29 T cell receptor beta chains in this list originate from one sample, sequenced in a study of CXCR3 chemokines and chemotherapy response in bladder cancer. TCRdb itself ran the PCR reads through MiXCR, one entry per CDR3 protein. The sample has about 8,100 distinct CDR3 sequences, roughly an eighth seen once. Sample collection occurred from a patient whose treatment included neoadjuvant chemotherapy. Receptor source: a human donor with bladder cancer that responded to neoadjuvant chemotherapy.

This clonotype was found many times. The rearrangement joins TRBV7-9 to TRBJ2-1, with 10 bases that match TRBD2. Germline V gene lookup returns CDR1 SEHNR and CDR2 FQNEAQ (reference sequence). The CDR3 contains 15 residues. The V and J ends lost 5 bases and 9 bases, in that order; junction bases with no gene match: 10. The CDR3 reads CASSISSGGLREQFF. In nucleotides, the CDR3 is TGTGCCAGCAGCATATCTAGCGGGGGTCTGCGTGAGCAGTTCTTC. Drawing the rest from reference TRBV7-9 and TRBJ2-1, the complete variable domain is DTGVSQNPRHKITKRGQNVTFRCDPISEHNRLYWYRQTLGQGPEFLTYFQNEAQLEKSRLLSDRFSAERPKGSFSTLEIQRTEQGDSAMYLCASSISSGGLREQFFGPGTRLTVL.

This clonotype has a count of ten or more. The chain has TRBV13 and TRBJ2-7; no clear D gene. The CDR3 covers 13 residues. V was trimmed by 4 bases and J by 3 bases, leaving 10 bases between them. Germline lookup yields CDR1 PRHDT and CDR2 FYEKMQ (reference sequence). The CDR3 region is CASSSNMDYEQYF. CDR3 sequence (DNA): TGTGCCAGCAGCTCTAATATGGACTACGAGCAGTACTTC.

This clonotype is labeled medium-sized. The chain couples TRBV19 to TRBJ1-2; TRBD1 aligns across 9 bases. The CDR3 length is 15 residues. The V and J ends lost 5 bases and 5 bases, in that order; junction bases with no gene match: 9. Germline V CDR1 and CDR2: LNHDA, SQIVND (reference sequence). The CDR3 DNA follows: TGTGCCAGTAGTGTAACCGGGACAGGGAAGTATGGCTACACCTTC. Its protein is CASSVTGTGKYGYTF.

This clonotype was seen ten or more times. The chain recombines TRBV30 with TRBJ2-5; the match to TRBD2 covers 8 bases. Germline V CDR1 and CDR2: GTSNPN, SVGIG (reference sequence). V shed 2 bases, J shed 5 bases, and the junction held 1 base outside the gene matches. The CDR3 sequence is 12 residues long. CDR3 sequence (DNA): TGTGCCTGGAGTCGGGGGGGGGAGACCCAGTACTTC. Protein: CAWSRGGETQYF.

The chain links TRBV7-9 to TRBJ2-3; TRBD2 is a possible D gene (6 bases). This CDR3 has 15 residues. V was cut by 6 bases and J by 4 bases, with 17 bases left in between. Germline loops: CDR1 SEHNR, CDR2 FQNEAQ (reference sequence). This CDR3 reads CASRLTGDSPDTQYF. Here the CDR3 DNA reads TGTGCCAGCAGATTAACGGGGGACTCCCCAGATACGCAGTATTTT.

This clonotype has a count of ten or more. This CDR3 is CASSLGQGVFYEQYF. In DNA, the CDR3 is TGTGCCAGCAGCTTAGGACAGGGGGTTTTCTACGAGCAGTACTTC. The chain recombines TRBV7-9 with TRBJ2-7; 9 bases fit TRBD1. The CDR3 totals 15 residues. The V gene's germline CDR1 is SEHNR and CDR2 FQNEAQ (reference sequence). Losses at the gene ends were 1 base for V and 3 bases for J; bases not matched to a gene: 4. The entire variable domain, with the rest obtained from reference TRBV7-9 and TRBJ2-7, is as follows: DTGVSQNPRHKITKRGQNVTFRCDPISEHNRLYWYRQTLGQGPEFLTYFQNEAQLEKSRLLSDRFSAERPKGSFSTLEIQRTEQGDSAMYLCASSLGQGVFYEQYFGPGTRLTVT.

This clonotype appeared many times. The rearrangement links TRBV6-5 to TRBJ1-2; 8 bases fit TRBD1. Unmatched junction bases numbered 15, after V lost 6 bases and J lost 0 bases. Germline CDR1 and CDR2: MNHEY and SVGAGI. The CDR3 extends over 18 amino acids. The CDR3 DNA follows: TGTGCCAGCAGCCCCCACGGCAGGGGGCGAATTTCTAACTATGGCTACACCTTC. Translating it yields CASSPHGRGRISNYGYTF.

This clonotype was recorded at least ten times. The chain joins TRBV7-2 to TRBJ2-5; TRBD2 might be the D (5 bases). CDR1 is SGHTA, CDR2 FQGNSA, per germline. CDR3 size: 15 residues. V was clipped by 5 bases and J by 4 bases, with 17 bases between them. This chain's CDR3 is CASSNGDFWGETQYF. The CDR3 DNA reads TGTGCCAGCAGCAACGGGGATTTTTGGGGAGAGACCCAGTACTTC.

The table lists this clonotype with a few counts. This chain joins TRBV20-1 and TRBJ1-1; TRBD1 matches at 10 bases. The CDR3 is 16 residues long. V was clipped by 0 bases and J by 4 bases; unmatched bases: 8. Per the germline V gene, CDR1 is DFQATT and CDR2 is SNEGSKA (reference sequence). The DNA of the CDR3 is TGCAGTGCTAGAGATCCCCGACAGGGGGCGGGCACTGAAGCTTTCTTT. This sequence encodes CSARDPRQGAGTEAFF.

J is TRBJ1-6 and V is TRBV6-5; the match to TRBD1 covers 7 bases. The length of the CDR3 is 13 residues. Losses at the gene ends were 5 bases for V and 7 bases for J; bases not matched to a gene: 2. Per germline, CDR1 MNHEY and CDR2 SVGAGI. The CDR3 DNA follows: TGTGCCAGCAGTAAGACAGGGAATTCACCCCTCCACTTT. It is translated as CASSKTGNSPLHF.

As regards this clonotype: Since a far larger clone is one base different, this is likely a read error. This chain links TRBV29-1 with TRBJ2-1; TRBD1 is a possible D gene (6 bases). The length of the CDR3 is 13 residues. The germline gives CDR1 SQVTM, CDR2 ANQGSEA. Trimming shortened V by 6 bases and J by 10 bases, and 19 bases separated the two germline ends. The CDR3 loop reads CSVTGTHWSEQFF. CDR3 in DNA: TGCAGCGTGACCGGGACACATTGGTCCGAGCAGTTCTTC.

The gene calls are TRBV20-1 and TRBJ2-7, with TRBD2 identical over 11 bases. CDR1 DFQATT and CDR2 SNEGSKA come from the germline V gene (reference sequence). Germline trimming cut 6 bases from V and 3 bases from J; bases unmatched to any gene: 4. The CDR3 totals 13 residues. This chain's CDR3 is CSATGTSGYEQYF. CDR3 nucleotides: TGCAGTGCAACGGGGACTAGCGGCTACGAGCAGTACTTC.

In this sample, this clonotype turned up many times. The CDR3 sequence is CASSPSATNSGNTIYF. Here the CDR3 DNA reads TGTGCCAGCTCACCGTCCGCCACTAACTCTGGAAACACCATATATTTT. This chain links TRBV18 with TRBJ1-3; D ambiguous. The CDR3 covers 16 residues. Germline CDR1 reads KGHSH; CDR2 reads LQKENI. V lost 3 bases and J lost 0, with 12 bases in between.

This clonotype was seen at least ten times. The chain couples TRBV15 to TRBJ2-1, with D possibly being TRBD1 (5 bases). V dropped 1 base and J dropped 8 bases, with 6 bases sitting between them. This CDR3 region has 12 residues. Germline-derived CDR1 and CDR2 are LNHNV and YYDKDF (reference sequence). The CDR3 region has the DNA TGTGCCACCAGCAGAGTCAGGGATGAGCAGTTCTTC. Translating gives CATSRVRDEQFF.

This chain joins TRBV18 and TRBJ2-5; the D is unclear. V lost 2 bases, J lost 4 bases, and 2 bases lay in between. Germline CDR1 and CDR2: KGHSH and LQKENI. The CDR3 is made up of 11 amino acids. In DNA, the CDR3 is TGTGCCAGCTCACCATCAGAGACCCAGTACTTC. This encodes CASSPSETQYF.

This clonotype has ten or more counts. This chain joins TRBV6-1 and TRBJ1-4, with D maybe TRBD1 (5 bases). Germline assignment: CDR1 MNHNS and CDR2 SASEGT. CDR3 length: 18 amino acids. V lost 2 bases to trimming and J lost 4 bases, with 20 bases between them. The DNA of the CDR3 is TGTGCCAGCAGTGAATTCCCCCTATCGGGACGGGTTAATGAAAAACTGTTTTTT. Amino acids: CASSEFPLSGRVNEKLFF.

The sample holds many counts of this clonotype. This chain uses TRBV24-1 with TRBJ1-1, with D possibly TRBD1 on 5 matching bases. The CDR3 has 18 amino acids. The ends were cut back, 4 bases at V and 0 bases at J, with 20 bases in the middle. Per the germline V gene, CDR1 is KGHDR and CDR2 is SFDVKD. The CDR3 spells CATSEFSGRRILNTEAFF. The CDR3 nucleotides read TGTGCCACCAGTGAGTTTTCGGGACGGAGAATTCTGAACACTGAAGCTTTCTTT.

This clonotype is medium-sized. The chain is built from TRBV6-1 and TRBJ2-2; 9 bases are a match to TRBD2. Germline CDR1 reads MNHNS; CDR2 reads SASEGT. The V and J ends lost 11 bases and 0 bases, in that order; junction bases with no gene match: 7. CDR3 length equals 15 residues. As DNA, the CDR3 is TGTGCCGGATTAAGCGGGGGGCCGAACACCGGGGAGCTGTTTTTT. Protein sequence: CAGLSGGPNTGELFF.

Ten or more counts support this clonotype. The chain joins TRBV24-1 to TRBJ2-2; tentative D call: TRBD1 (6 bases). V gave up 3 bases and J gave up 1 base, with 11 bases separating them. CDR1 KGHDR and CDR2 SFDVKD come from the germline V gene. The CDR3 has 16 amino acids. CDR3 sequence reads: CATSDAKQGNTGELFF. The CDR3 DNA reads as TGTGCCACCAGTGATGCAAAACAGGGGAACACCGGGGAGCTGTTTTTT.

CDR3 loop: CASQGQSNEQYF. CDR3 DNA sequence: TGTGCCAGCCAGGGTCAATCAAACGAGCAGTACTTC. The chain employs TRBV2 and TRBJ2-7, with a tentative D call TRBD1 (5 bases). The length of the CDR3 is 12 residues. In germline, CDR1 is SNHLY, CDR2 FYNNEI. Trimming shortened V by 8 bases and J by 5 bases, and 13 bases separated the two germline ends. Full variable domain (missing parts from reference TRBV2 and TRBJ2-7): EPEVTQTPSHQVTQMGQEVILRCVPISNHLYFYWYRQILGQKVEFLVSFYNNEISEKSEIFDDQFSVERPDGSNFTLKIRSTKLEDSAMYFCASQGQSNEQYFGPGTRLTVT.

The chain has TRBV7-9 and TRBJ1-5, with D hard to call. Germline loops: CDR1 SEHNR, CDR2 FQNEAQ (reference sequence). V dropped 1 base and J dropped 5 bases, with 9 bases sitting between them. This CDR3 has 14 amino acids. The CDR3 region has the DNA TGTGCCAGCAGCTTAGGCCCGGGTGATCAGCCCCAGCATTTT. Translation gives CASSLGPGDQPQHF.

This clonotype was observed at least ten times. The V and J genes are TRBV6-1 and TRBJ2-1; D is ambiguous. CDR3 length equals 14 residues. V lost 7 bases and J 9 bases, leaving 19 bases between the germline ends. The V gene's germline CDR1 is MNHNS and CDR2 SASEGT. CDR3 sequence: CASTPTIGYGEQFF. The DNA of the CDR3 is TGTGCCAGCACCCCTACGATCGGATACGGTGAGCAGTTCTTC.

V usage is TRBV5-4 and J usage is TRBJ2-3; no definite D call. The V end was cut by 3 bases, the J end by 4 bases, with 6 bases between. The CDR3 is 12 residues long. Germline CDR1 reads SGHNT; CDR2 reads YYREEE (reference sequence). In nucleotides, the CDR3 is TGTGCCAGCAGCTCCGGCGCAGATACGCAGTATTTT. Translating it yields CASSSGADTQYF.

This chain connects TRBV27 to TRBJ2-1, with 10 bases that match TRBD1. With V trimmed by 4 bases and J by 7 bases, 7 bases remained unmatched. Germline-derived CDR1 and CDR2 are MNHEY and SMNVEV (reference sequence). The CDR3 contains 15 residues. In DNA, the CDR3 is TGTGCCAGCAGTTCGCGACAGGGGGCGGGGAATGAGCAGTTCTTC. Translated: CASSSRQGAGNEQFF.

The V and J genes are TRBV5-6 and TRBJ2-7; D perhaps matches TRBD1 (7 bases). Germline V gene lookup returns CDR1 SGHDT and CDR2 YYEEEE. The CDR3 covers 13 residues. Trimming pared 4 bases from V and 4 bases from J, leaving 12 bases between. The CDR3 here is CASSGGTEYEQYF. For the CDR3, the DNA is TGTGCCAGCAGCGGCGGGACAGAGTACGAGCAGTACTTC. The complete variable domain, with remaining parts taken from reference TRBV5-6 and TRBJ2-7, reads DAGVTQSPTHLIKTRGQQVTLRCSPKSGHDTVSWYQQALGQGPQFIFQYYEEEERQRGNFPDRFSGHQFPNYSSELNVNALLLGDSALYLCASSGGTEYEQYFGPGTRLTVT.

The V call is TRBV12-3 or TRBV12-4, the J call TRBJ1-1, with D uncertain. Trimming shortened V by 5 bases and J by 0 bases, and 10 bases separated the two germline ends. The CDR3 is made up of 14 amino acids. The CDR3 loop is CASSPRNMNTEAFF. As DNA, the CDR3 is TGTGCCAGCAGTCCCAGGAACATGAACACTGAAGCTTTCTTT.

A note on this clonotype: A far more abundant clone sits one base away, making this likely a read error. The chain is built from TRBV10-3 and TRBJ2-2; D is ambiguous. Trimming left V 5 bases short and J 0 bases short, with 7 bases between. The length of the CDR3 is 14 residues. The germline V gene encodes CDR1 ENHRY and CDR2 SYGVKD. The CDR3 here is CAISRTSNTGELFF. CDR3 sequence (DNA): TGTGCCATCAGTCGGACGTCGAACACCGGGGAGCTGTTTTTT.

The chain couples TRBV6-6 to TRBJ1-5; D is perhaps TRBD1 (6 bases). CDR3 length: 14 amino acids. Trimming took off 8 bases at V and 7 bases at J, with 18 bases between the two ends. From germline, CDR1 is MNHNY and CDR2 SVGAGI (reference sequence). This CDR3 is CASHLAGGRQPQHF. DNA for the CDR3: TGTGCCAGCCACCTAGCGGGGGGGCGACAGCCCCAGCATTTT.

This clonotype was detected ten times or more. V usage is TRBV7-2 and J usage is TRBJ2-7; D gene uncertain. Per germline, CDR1 SGHTA and CDR2 FQGNSA. V dropped 1 base and J dropped 2 bases, with 9 bases sitting between them. This CDR3 has 14 residues. The CDR3 is CASSLGPGTYEQYF. Here the CDR3 DNA reads TGTGCCAGCAGCTTAGGTCCCGGCACCTACGAGCAGTACTTC.